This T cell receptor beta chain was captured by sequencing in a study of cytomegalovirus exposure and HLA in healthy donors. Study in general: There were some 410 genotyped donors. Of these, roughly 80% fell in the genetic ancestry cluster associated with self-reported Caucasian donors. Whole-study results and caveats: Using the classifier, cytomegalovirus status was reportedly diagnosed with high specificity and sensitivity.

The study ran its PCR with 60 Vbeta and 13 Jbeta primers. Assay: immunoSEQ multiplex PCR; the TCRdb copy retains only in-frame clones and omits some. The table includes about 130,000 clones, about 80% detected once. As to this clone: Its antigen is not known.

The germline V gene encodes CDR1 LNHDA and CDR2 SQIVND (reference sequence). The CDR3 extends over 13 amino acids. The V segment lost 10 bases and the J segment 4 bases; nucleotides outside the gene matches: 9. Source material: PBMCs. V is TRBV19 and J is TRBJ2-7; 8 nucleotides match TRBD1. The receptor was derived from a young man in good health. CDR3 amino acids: CATGQGAFYEQYF. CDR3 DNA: TGTGCCACCGGACAGGGAGCATTTTACGAGCAGTACTTC.